This T cell receptor (beta chain) was recorded in a study of blood T cell repertoires in COVID-19. About the research overall: Specimens from acute and convalescent COVID-19 originated in the United States, Italy and Spain. PBMCs, B-cell-depleted T cells, or T cells were the source of the cDNA or gDNA that made up the material.

The CDR3 covers 17 residues. Germline trimming cut 4 bases from V and 8 bases from J; bases unmatched to any gene: 14. Germline V lookup: CDR1 SGHDN, CDR2 FVKESK. Original handling: Amplified reference gene primers provided the basis for estimating nucleated cell counts. The method was immunoSEQ multiplex PCR; TCRdb's version includes in-frame clones alone and lacks a portion of them. The V and J calls and the clone size are those of that table, but D and trimming were determined from the DNA. Of approximately 80,000 clones in the sample, 60% to 80% were seen once. This sequence joins TRBV14 and TRBJ2-1, with 10 bases lining up with TRBD2. The TCR originated in a man aged 70-80 years with active or convalescent COVID-19. The sequencing input was peripheral blood. The CDR3 spells CASSRGVGTSVIYEQFF. DNA for the CDR3: TGTGCCAGCAGCCGCGGGGTCGGGACTAGCGTCATCTATGAGCAGTTCTTC.